This passage covers 28 T cell receptor beta chains from one sample sequenced in a study of blood T cell repertoires in COVID-19 (dated by TCRdb to the early 2020s). Preparation of the library involved the immunoSEQ multiplex PCR assay. TCRdb took this table from immuneACCESS and kept in-frame rearrangements with V and J called. Such tables lack part of the clones; where checked against another copy, unresolved V genes explain under half of the gap, and the rest is unexplained. This sample has fewer than 400,000 clones in its table, and around four fifths of those were observed once. About 3% of the sample is taken by the ten largest. The sequenced sample consisted of peripheral blood. The receptors originated from a man aged 30 to 39 with active or convalescent COVID-19.

Concerning this clone: This specimen includes other DNA sequences encoding the same CDR3. V is TRBV7-2 and J is TRBJ2-3; possibly TRBD1 for D (6 bases). V was cut by 1 base and J by 5 bases, with 10 bases left in between. The CDR3 consists of 14 residues. Germline V gene data show CDR1 as SGHTA and CDR2 as FQGNSA. CDR3 amino acids: CASSLVQGGDTQYF. DNA for the CDR3: TGTGCCAGCAGCTTAGTACAGGGTGGAGATACGCAGTATTTT.

The table lists this clone with a count of one. The genes are TRBV27 and TRBJ2-7; the D is unclear. CDR3 length: 14 residues. CDR1 and CDR2 from the germline V gene are MNHEY and SMNVEV (reference sequence). The ends were cut back, 2 bases at V and 2 bases at J, with 10 bases in the middle. The CDR3 DNA is TGTGCCAGCAGTTTAAGGAAACAGACCTACGAGCAGTACTTC. Protein product: CASSLRKQTYEQYF.

This chain uses TRBV5-4 with TRBJ2-2, with TRBD2 matching over 12 bases. Germline CDR1 is SGHNT and CDR2 is YYREEE (reference sequence). The length of the CDR3 is 14 residues. Trimming took 3 bases from V and 7 from J; bases not matched to a gene: 1. Here the CDR3 reads CASSWTSGNGELFF. For the CDR3, the DNA is TGTGCCAGCAGCTGGACTAGCGGGAACGGGGAGCTGTTTTTT.

The rearrangement uses TRBV9 and TRBJ2-1, with TRBD2 identical over 8 bases. V was pared by 1 base and J by 6 bases, with 6 bases of the junction left unmatched. This CDR3 is built from 15 residues. The germline V gene has CDR1 SGDLS and CDR2 YYNGEE. CDR3: CASSVSGRASNEQFF. CDR3 nucleotide sequence: TGTGCCAGCAGCGTATCCGGGAGGGCCTCCAATGAGCAGTTCTTC.

V gene TRBV14 combines with J gene TRBJ2-1; 9 bases align to TRBD2. Germline CDR1 is SGHDN and CDR2 is FVKESK. Losses at the gene ends were 5 bases for V and 4 bases for J; bases not matched to a gene: 6. The CDR3 is made up of 15 amino acids. The CDR3 region is CASSSRLAGYNEQFF. In DNA form, the CDR3 reads TGTGCCAGCAGCTCTCGGCTAGCGGGGTACAATGAGCAGTTCTTC.

The CDR3 region is CASSSRNQPQHF. DNA of the CDR3: TGTGCCAGCAGCTCCCGCAATCAGCCCCAGCATTTT. The chain couples TRBV28 to TRBJ1-5, with no clear D. V lost 6 bases and J 2 bases, leaving 5 bases between the germline ends. Germline-derived CDR1 and CDR2 are MDHEN and SYDVKM. The CDR3 length is 12 residues.

The chain combines TRBV6-2 or TRBV6-3 with TRBJ1-1; TRBD1 is a possible D gene (5 bases). Germline V lookup: CDR1 MNHEY, CDR2 SVGEGT. Trimming left V 6 bases short and J 5 bases short, with 19 bases between. The CDR3 runs to 15 residues. In DNA form, the CDR3 reads TGTGCCAGCAGCCCACGGAGGGGAGGTAGAACTGAAGCTTTCTTT. Translating gives CASSPRRGGRTEAFF.

This chain links TRBV15 with TRBJ1-2, with D maybe TRBD1 (5 bases). Germline V gene sequence: CDR1 LNHNV, CDR2 YYDKDF (reference sequence). CDR3 size: 15 residues. The V end was cut by 4 bases, the J end by 4 bases, with 16 bases between. The CDR3 is CATSTSGGSGYGYTF. DNA of the CDR3: TGTGCCACCAGCACTAGTGGGGGGTCTGGCTATGGCTACACCTTC. The entire variable domain, with the rest obtained from reference TRBV15 and TRBJ1-2, is as follows: DAMVIQNPRYQVTQFGKPVTLSCSQTLNHNVMYWYQQKSSQAPKLLFHYYDKDFNNEADTPDNFQSRRPNTSFCFLDIRSPGLGDTAMYLCATSTSGGSGYGYTFGSGTRLTVV.

This sequence joins TRBV20-1 and TRBJ2-5; D not resolved. Germline loops: CDR1 DFQATT, CDR2 SNEGSKA (reference sequence). Trimming removed 4 bases from V and 4 bases from J, with 7 bases in between. This CDR3 contains 11 residues. The CDR3 coding sequence is TGCAGTGCTACCCTCGGAGAGACCCAGTACTTC. Its protein is CSATLGETQYF.

The chain has TRBV18 and TRBJ1-6; 7 bases agree with TRBD1. The trim removed 3 bases at V and 8 bases at J, leaving 4 bases unmatched. This CDR3 region has 14 residues. The germline gives CDR1 KGHSH, CDR2 LQKENI. CDR3 protein: CASSPAQGDSPLHF. The CDR3 coding sequence is TGTGCCAGCTCACCCGCCCAGGGGGATTCACCCCTCCACTTT. Complete variable domain (other parts from reference TRBV18 and TRBJ1-6): NAGVMQNPRHLVRRRGQEARLRCSPMKGHSHVYWYRQLPEEGLKFMVYLQKENIIDESGMPKERFSAEFPKEGPSILRIQQVVRGDSAAYFCASSPAQGDSPLHFGNGTRLTVT.

This rearrangement joins TRBV25-1 to TRBJ2-7; 7 nucleotides agree with TRBD1. CDR1 and CDR2 from the germline V gene are MGHDK and SYGVNS. The CDR3 loop spans 15 amino acids. Trimming cost V 3 bases and J 0 bases; bases outside gene matches: 5. The CDR3 sequence is CASSDRDSSSYEQYF. The DNA for the CDR3 is TGTGCCAGCAGTGACCGGGACAGCTCCTCCTACGAGCAGTACTTC.

The genes are TRBV3-1 (or the pseudogene TRBV3-2) and TRBJ2-7, with 7 bases lining up with TRBD2. With 3 bases clipped from V and 2 bases from J, the junction kept 1 base outside the gene matches. This CDR3 is 13 amino acids long. Germline CDR1 reads LGHDT; CDR2 reads YNNKEL (reference sequence). In DNA, the CDR3 is TGTGCCAGCAGCCAGGCGGGGGCCTACGAGCAGTACTTC. Its translation is CASSQAGAYEQYF.

V and J are TRBV15 and TRBJ1-1; tentatively, D is TRBD1 (6 bases). V was trimmed by 0 bases and J by 5 bases, leaving 13 bases between them. Germline assignment: CDR1 LNHNV and CDR2 YYDKDF (reference sequence). The CDR3 extends over 15 amino acids. The DNA of the CDR3 is TGTGCCACCAGCAGAGAGCGGGGGGCGAGGACTGAAGCTTTCTTT. Its translation is CATSRERGARTEAFF.

The rearrangement links TRBV29-1 to TRBJ1-1; D is perhaps TRBD1 (6 bases). The CDR3 runs 13 residues. The germline gives CDR1 SQVTM, CDR2 ANQGSEA. Trimming stripped 7 bases from V and 3 bases from J, with 15 bases between. In DNA form, the CDR3 reads TGCAGCGCTAAACAGGGTGGTGACACTGAAGCTTTCTTT. Protein: CSAKQGGDTEAFF.

The J gene is TRBJ2-3, the V gene TRBV4-1, with TRBD2 identical over 10 bases. Germline assignment: CDR1 MGHRA and CDR2 YSYEKL. This CDR3 region has 20 residues. V lost 1 base to trimming and J lost 3 bases; unmatched junction nucleotides: 16. The CDR3 region is CASSQGTGLAGEERTDTQYF. The CDR3 nucleotides are TGCGCCAGCAGCCAAGGGACCGGGCTAGCGGGAGAAGAGAGGACAGATACGCAGTATTTT.

This clone was detected only once. V is TRBV6-6 and J is TRBJ2-2, with 7 positions matching TRBD2. Trimming at V came to 6 bases and at J to 4 bases, leaving 8 bases not matched to a gene. This CDR3 has 15 residues. CDR1 is MNHNY and CDR2 is SVGAGI in the germline V gene (reference sequence). CDR3 coding DNA: TGTGCCAGCAGGGCAGGTGGGAGGGCCACCGGGGAGCTGTTTTTT. Translated, it gives CASRAGGRATGELFF.

CDR3 sequence reads: CASSQSTGRTDTQYF. CDR3 in DNA: TGCGCCAGCAGTCAATCGACCGGGAGGACAGATACGCAGTATTTT. J is TRBJ2-3 and V is TRBV23-1, with TRBD2 matching 7 bases. TRBV23-1 is labeled an ORF, and its function is uncertain. This CDR3 comprises 15 residues. V lost 0 bases to trimming and J lost 3 bases; unmatched junction nucleotides: 3.

This sequence joins TRBV5-6 and TRBJ2-7; 13 bases match TRBD2. The CDR3 is 15 amino acids. In germline, CDR1 is SGHDT, CDR2 YYEEEE. After removal of 4 bases from V and 5 bases from J, the junction contained 6 bases not matched to a gene. Here the CDR3 reads CASSLPGLAGHEQYF. DNA for the CDR3: TGTGCCAGCAGCCTGCCGGGACTAGCGGGACACGAGCAGTACTTC.

This rearrangement joins TRBV30 to TRBJ1-3; TRBD1 is a possible D gene (6 bases). The CDR3 runs 14 residues. With 4 bases removed from V and 0 bases from J, the gap between germline ends came to 10 bases. From germline, CDR1 is GTSNPN and CDR2 SVGIG (reference sequence). This CDR3 reads CAWTGQASGNTIYF. The CDR3 nucleotides read TGTGCCTGGACGGGACAAGCCTCTGGAAACACCATATATTTT.

In nucleotides, the CDR3 is TGCAGCGTTGAACTGGGGCAGGGCTACACCTTC. Amino acid sequence: CSVELGQGYTF. The chain uses TRBV29-1 and TRBJ1-2, with D possibly TRBD1 on 5 matching bases. CDR3 length: 11 residues. Germline assignment: CDR1 SQVTM and CDR2 ANQGSEA. V shed 2 bases and J shed 8 bases, with 9 bases lying between them.

The chain joins TRBV7-9 to TRBJ2-2; D may be TRBD2 (5 bases). The germline V gene has CDR1 SEHNR and CDR2 FQNEAQ (reference sequence). CDR3 length: 16 amino acids. Trimming stripped 1 base from V and 6 bases from J, with 15 bases between. CDR3 residues: CASSLDRGSGPGELFF. Written as DNA, the CDR3 is TGTGCCAGCAGCTTAGATCGGGGATCTGGCCCCGGGGAGCTGTTTTTT.

In this sample, this clone turned up once. V gene TRBV2 combines with J gene TRBJ2-7, with TRBD2 matching 9 bases. The CDR3 has 15 amino acids. The J segment lost 3 bases and the V segment lost 7 bases, leaving 10 bases of the junction unmatched. CDR1 is SNHLY and CDR2 is FYNNEI in the germline V gene. CDR3 coding DNA: TGTGCCAGCACCCTCCGGGGACTAGCCCTCTACGAGCAGTACTTC. Translated: CASTLRGLALYEQYF.

The chain carries TRBV28 and TRBJ2-7; a weak D match, TRBD1 (6 bases). In germline, CDR1 is MDHEN, CDR2 SYDVKM. This CDR3 is built from 15 residues. V was trimmed by 2 bases and J by 0 bases, leaving 11 bases between them. CDR3 sequence: CASSLGWDNSYEQYF. The CDR3 nucleotides are TGTGCCAGCAGTTTAGGGTGGGACAACTCCTACGAGCAGTACTTC.

This chain uses TRBV2 with TRBJ2-4, with D tentatively TRBD1 (6 bases). Germline assignment: CDR1 SNHLY and CDR2 FYNNEI. This CDR3 contains 14 residues. V was trimmed by 4 bases and J by 9 bases, leaving 16 bases between them. CDR3 in amino acids: CASSATGHRSIQYF. Written as DNA, the CDR3 is TGTGCCAGCAGTGCAACGGGACACCGTTCCATTCAGTACTTC.

J is TRBJ2-1 and V is TRBV7-2; 11 bases map to TRBD1. V was pared by 7 bases and J by 7 bases, with 12 bases of the junction left unmatched. The germline V gene has CDR1 SGHTA and CDR2 FQGNSA. The length of the CDR3 is 16 residues. DNA of the CDR3: TGTGCCAGCATCATAGGAAGGGACAGGGGGTTAAATGAGCAGTTCTTC. This gives the protein CASIIGRDRGLNEQFF.

With regard to this clone: The same CDR3 can be traced to other DNA sequences in this sample. The rearrangement joins TRBV6-2 or TRBV6-3 to TRBJ2-7, with a tentative D call TRBD2 (6 bases). This CDR3 is built from 13 residues. V dropped 2 bases and J dropped 3 bases, with 8 bases sitting between them. Germline V gene data show CDR1 as MNHEY and CDR2 as SVGEGT. CDR3 nucleotide sequence: TGTGCCAGCAGTTACAGCGGGCTCTACGAGCAGTACTTC. Amino acids: CASSYSGLYEQYF.

This clone was counted once. CDR3 in amino acids: CASSQAGTRNEQFF. The CDR3 region has the DNA TGTGCCAGCAGCCAGGCCGGGACTAGGAATGAGCAGTTCTTC. J is TRBJ2-1 and V is TRBV14, with 8 bases aligning to TRBD2. The CDR3 is made up of 14 amino acids. The V segment lost 3 bases and the J segment 7 bases; nucleotides outside the gene matches: 5. In germline, CDR1 is SGHDN, CDR2 FVKESK.

The chain has TRBV6-1 and TRBJ1-5; the match to TRBD1 covers 10 bases. Germline CDR1 reads MNHNS; CDR2 reads SASEGT. This CDR3 has 18 residues. After removal of 3 bases from V and 2 bases from J, the junction contained 10 bases not matched to a gene. CDR3 residues: CASSDTIRQGAGNQPQHF. For the CDR3, the DNA is TGTGCCAGCAGTGACACCATTCGACAGGGGGCCGGCAATCAGCCCCAGCATTTT.